This T cell receptor (beta chain) was documented in a study of OX40 agonist ivuxolimab in advanced cancers. Background on the whole study: Ivuxolimab was an agonistic, fully human IgG2 monoclonal antibody directed against OX40 (CD134), a costimulatory receptor. Intravenous ivuxolimab was administered to patients every 2 weeks at six dose levels: 0.01, 0.1, 0.3, 1.5, 3 and 10 mg/kg. Prior anti-PD-1, anti-PD-L1 or anti-CTLA-4 therapy was permitted, and checkpoint inhibitors had been received by around 39% of dose-escalation patients. Peripheral TCRbeta sequencing was intended to test whether TCR sequence diversity was altered and clonal T-cell expansion was caused by ivuxolimab. In the dose-escalation cohort, 75% to 90% of patients were male, and the mean age was roughly 56 years with a range of roughly 23 to 90. Partial responses occurred in three dose-escalation patients, of whom one had hepatocellular carcinoma and two had cutaneous melanoma. The paper reports the monotherapy dose-escalation portion (N of about 47 patients) of the phase I ivuxolimab trial. Among the roughly 50 dose-escalation patients, some 20 had hepatocellular carcinoma, approximately 15 melanoma, 9 renal cell carcinoma and 9 head and neck cancer. Beyond this particular receptor, the publication reports: At doses from 0.1 to 3.0 mg/kg, clonal expansion was seen in both CD4+ and CD8+ blood T cells between baseline and week 6. In the 0.1-3.0 mg/kg groups, partial responders had among the lowest normalized peripheral clonal expansion, particularly in CD8+ T cells. Low levels of normalized T-cell clonal expansion were also seen in some patients who did not respond. After ivuxolimab, CD8+ T cells had more expanded clones than CD4+ T cells on average. The antigen specificity of the clonally expanded peripheral T cells was not determined.

Patients with autoimmune disease history or receiving systemic immunosuppression were excluded from the trial. In every dose cohort, peripheral blood was drawn for TCR sequencing at baseline, cycle 4 day 1, and cycle 7 day 1. Samples were obtained from an open-label, multicenter, first-in-human phase I dose-escalation trial of ivuxolimab. The trial enrolled adults with locally advanced or metastatic head and neck squamous cell, hepatocellular, melanoma or renal cell carcinoma. Before TCR sequencing, CD4+ T cells and CD8+ T cells from peripheral blood were sorted into separate populations. There are 14 amino acids in the CDR3, from cysteine to phenylalanine inclusive. Only the CDR3 portion is preserved as DNA: 42 bases, with reading frame beginning at the first base. Germline trimming: 5 bases from V, 6 bases from J; junction bases outside gene matches: 4. CDR1 and CDR2 (LNHDA, SQIVND) derive from the germline V gene (reference sequence).

To sequence the TCRbeta CDR3 region, genomic DNA was isolated from the sorted cells. The immunoSEQ Assay was used for sequencing of TCRbeta CDR3 regions. TCRdb stores this immuneACCESS table with in-frame sequences only. Part of the clones is absent; in the studies checked, under half of the shortfall reflects unresolved V genes, and no reason is known for the rest. In all, the sample holds approximately 77,000 clones, and about 87% of those were seen once. Of the sample, 6.5% to 8.5% falls within the top ten clones. This clone has a single count. What this receptor recognizes is not known. No clone much larger than this one lies a single base away; base qualities are absent.

Sequencing used CD4+ or CD8+ T cells sorted from blood, obtained in a trial of the OX40 agonist ivuxolimab. This receptor was obtained from an adult with an advanced solid tumor such as melanoma, head and neck, liver or kidney cancer. In this chain, TRBV19 is recombined with TRBJ2-2, with 9 bases matching TRBD1. This receptor has the CDR3 CASSVDRGSGELFF. The DNA sequence is TGTGCCAGTAGTGTGGACAGGGGTTCCGGGGAGCTGTTTTTT.